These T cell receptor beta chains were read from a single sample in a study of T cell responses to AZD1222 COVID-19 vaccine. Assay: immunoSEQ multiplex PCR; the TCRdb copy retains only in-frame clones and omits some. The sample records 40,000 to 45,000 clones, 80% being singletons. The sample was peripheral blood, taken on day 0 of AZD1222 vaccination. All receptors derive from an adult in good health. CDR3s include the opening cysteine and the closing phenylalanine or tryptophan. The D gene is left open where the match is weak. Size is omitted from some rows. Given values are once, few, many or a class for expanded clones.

CASSNREVGNSPLHF TGTGCCAGCAGCAACAGGGAGGTCGGTAATTCACCCCTCCACTTT . TRBV2 . TRBJ1-6
CASSLPGLAGRQETQYF TGTGCCAGCAGCCTTCCGGGACTAGCGGGGCGCCAAGAGACCCAGTACTTC . TRBV9 TRBD2 TRBJ2-5
CASSPLWRGDEEQYF TGCGCCAGCAGCCCGCTGTGGAGGGGGGACGAAGAGCAGTACTTC . TRBV5-1 . TRBJ2-7
CASSLLGQPQHF TGTGCCAGCAGCTTATTAGGTCAGCCCCAGCATTTT . TRBV7-2 . TRBJ1-5
CASSLGVVGETQYF TGTGCCAGCAGCTTAGGTGTGGTGGGAGAGACCCAGTACTTC . TRBV7-2 . TRBJ2-5
CASRFVPGAGTEAFF TGTGCAAGTCGCTTTGTTCCAGGGGCGGGGACTGAAGCTTTCTTT . TRBV12-2 . TRBJ1-1
CASSQQYSNQPQHF TGTGCCAGCAGCCAACAGTATAGCAATCAGCCCCAGCATTTT . TRBV3-1/TRBV3-2 . TRBJ1-5
CALNRDRSASGANVLTF TGTGCCCTGAATCGGGACAGGAGTGCCTCTGGGGCCAACGTCCTGACTTTC few TRBV30 TRBD1 TRBJ2-6
CASSRGLDLYGYTF TGTGCCAGCAGCCGGGGGCTAGACCTCTATGGCTACACCTTC . TRBV3-1/TRBV3-2 . TRBJ1-2
CASSDQAGGNTIYF TGTGCCAGCAGCGACCAAGCGGGAGGAAACACCATATATTTT . TRBV5-4 . TRBJ1-3
CASGHQGTDTQYF TGTGCCAGCGGGCACCAGGGGACAGATACGCAGTATTTT once TRBV3-1/TRBV3-2 . TRBJ2-3
CASSNRQGTGELFF TGCGCCAGCAGCAATCGACAGGGAACCGGGGAGCTGTTTTTT . TRBV5-1 TRBD1 TRBJ2-2
CASSETYEQYF TGTGCCAGCAGTGAAACCTACGAGCAGTACTTC . TRBV6-6 . TRBJ2-7
CASSETPQGNTIYF TGTGCCAGCTCCGAGACACCGCAGGGGAACACCATATATTTT few TRBV18 . TRBJ1-3
CASSPGAGNTIYF TGTGCCAGCAGCCCAGGGGCTGGAAACACCATATATTTT . TRBV3-1/TRBV3-2 . TRBJ1-3
CASSYGLAGGADTQYF TGTGCCAGCAGCTACGGCCTGGCGGGGGGAGCAGATACGCAGTATTTT . TRBV5-4 TRBD2 TRBJ2-3
CAISEGSEQYF TGTGCCATCAGTGAAGGGAGTGAGCAGTACTTC . TRBV10-3 . TRBJ2-7
CASSVRGSRPAGTEAFF TGTGCCAGCTCAGTCAGAGGCTCCAGGCCTGCGGGCACTGAAGCTTTCTTT . TRBV18 . TRBJ1-1
CASSPPGGNYGYTF TGTGCCAGCTCACCTCCAGGGGGGAACTATGGCTACACCTTC . TRBV18 TRBD1 TRBJ1-2
CASGRAGSYNSPLHF TGTGCCAGCGGGAGGGCCGGCTCCTATAATTCACCCCTCCACTTT once TRBV6-5 . TRBJ1-6
CASSLANGDTGELFF TGTGCCAGCAGCTTAGCGAACGGGGACACCGGGGAGCTGTTTTTT once TRBV7-9 . TRBJ2-2
CAISETTGMNTEAFF TGTGCCATCAGTGAGACCACAGGGATGAACACTGAAGCTTTCTTT . TRBV10-3 . TRBJ1-1
CASSLTGGLGNEKLFF TGTGCCAGCAGTTTGACAGGGGGCTTGGGTAATGAAAAACTGTTTTTT . TRBV7-2 TRBD1 TRBJ1-4
CASSLEGGGIRELFF TGTGCCAGCAGCCTGGAAGGCGGGGGGATTAGGGAGCTGTTTTTT . TRBV5-4 TRBD2 TRBJ2-2
CASSPRLAPETQYF TGTGCCAGCAGCCCTCGACTAGCACCAGAGACCCAGTACTTC few TRBV9 TRBD2 TRBJ2-5
CARSGGLTEAFF TGTGCCAGAAGCGGGGGACTCACTGAAGCTTTCTTT . TRBV5-3 . TRBJ1-1
CASSQAGGPDTQYF TGTGCCAGCAGCCAAGCGGGGGGCCCAGATACGCAGTATTTT . TRBV7-9 TRBD2 TRBJ2-3
CASSDIGGSTDTQYF TGTGCCAGCAGTGATATCGGGGGGAGCACAGATACGCAGTATTTT . TRBV6-2/TRBV6-3 TRBD2 TRBJ2-3
CASSLTGGDEKLFF TGCGCCAGCAGCCTCACGGGGGGCGATGAAAAACTGTTTTTT . TRBV4-3 . TRBJ1-4
CASSPPDAGSPLHF TGTGCCAGCTCTCCCCCCGATGCCGGCTCACCCCTCCACTTT . TRBV5-6 . TRBJ1-6
CASSLFNVRTAGGYEQYF TGTGCCAGCAGCTTATTCAACGTTCGGACCGCGGGGGGCTACGAGCAGTACTTC . TRBV7-6 TRBD2 TRBJ2-7
CASSVGAGGLYEQYF TGTGCCAGCTCGGTTGGGGCGGGGGGTCTCTACGAGCAGTACTTC . TRBV2 TRBD2 TRBJ2-7
CASCWDRAGYGYTF TGTGCCAGTTGCTGGGACAGGGCGGGCTATGGCTACACCTTC . TRBV28 TRBD1 TRBJ1-2
CASRSGWKNTEAFF TGTGCCAGCAGGTCAGGGTGGAAGAACACTGAAGCTTTCTTT . TRBV28 . TRBJ1-1
CASSPGTSGGEIETQYF TGTGCCAGCAGCCCCGGGACTAGCGGGGGGGAAATAGAGACCCAGTACTTC . TRBV3-1/TRBV3-2 TRBD2 TRBJ2-5
CASSEASGGGREQFF TGTGCCAGCAGTGAGGCTAGCGGGGGTGGCCGTGAGCAGTTCTTC . TRBV2 TRBD2 TRBJ2-1
CATLMNTEAFF TGTGCCACATTGATGAACACTGAAGCTTTCTTT once TRBV28 . TRBJ1-1
CASKTDRGGTGELFF TGTGCCAGCAAGACGGACAGGGGTGGGACCGGGGAGCTGTTTTTT . TRBV2 TRBD1 TRBJ2-2
CASSQVLTTNEKLFF TGTGCCAGCAGCCAAGTCCTTACCACTAATGAAAAACTGTTTTTT . TRBV3-1/TRBV3-2 . TRBJ1-4
CASSIGEDTQYF TGTGCCAGCAGCATAGGGGAAGATACGCAGTATTTT . TRBV2 . TRBJ2-3
CASRSPSRQGPYNEQFF TGTGCCAGCAGAAGCCCATCTCGACAGGGGCCCTACAATGAGCAGTTCTTC . TRBV28 TRBD1 TRBJ2-1
CASSLQGTEAFF TGTGCCAGCAGTTTACAGGGCACTGAAGCTTTCTTT few TRBV28 . TRBJ1-1
CASSLDYRNYEQYF TGTGCCAGCAGCTTAGATTATCGGAACTACGAGCAGTACTTC . TRBV11-3 . TRBJ2-7
CASKGGRTDTQYF TGTGCCAGCAAGGGGGGCCGCACAGATACGCAGTATTTT once TRBV12-3/TRBV12-4 . TRBJ2-3
CASSYSETQETQYF TGTGCCAGCAGTTACTCGGAGACACAAGAGACCCAGTACTTC . TRBV6-2/TRBV6-3 . TRBJ2-5
CASNPLDDRVYGYTF TGTGCCAGCAACCCCCTCGACGACAGGGTCTATGGCTACACCTTC . TRBV6-2/TRBV6-3 TRBD1 TRBJ1-2
CASSERQGGGEAFF TGTGCCAGCAGTGAAAGGCAGGGAGGGGGTGAAGCTTTCTTT . TRBV6-1 . TRBJ1-1
CASSLPGSYGYTF TGTGCCAGCAGCCTCCCGGGTAGCTATGGCTACACCTTC . TRBV7-8 . TRBJ1-2
CASSITGGVYGYTF TGTGCCAGCAGTATAACAGGGGGTGTCTATGGCTACACCTTC few TRBV27 TRBD1 TRBJ1-2
CASSRLTPGDNEQFF TGTGCCAGTAGTAGGCTAACGCCGGGAGACAATGAGCAGTTCTTC . TRBV19 . TRBJ2-1
CASSFPGLDIYEQYF TGTGCCAGCAGCTTCCCGGGACTAGATATCTACGAGCAGTACTTC . TRBV11-3 TRBD2 TRBJ2-7
CASNPGASYGYTF TGTGCCAGCAACCCTGGGGCCAGCTATGGCTACACCTTC . TRBV7-2 . TRBJ1-2
CASSQERGPYYEQYF TGCGCCAGCAGCCAAGAGAGGGGGCCATACTACGAGCAGTACTTC once TRBV4-3 TRBD1 TRBJ2-7
CASSPRNLPNYGYTF TGTGCCAGTAGCCCCCGGAACCTCCCCAACTATGGCTACACCTTC . TRBV19 . TRBJ1-2